This TCR beta chain came from a study of T cell changes during pregnancy in multiple sclerosis. Per germline, CDR1 MNHEY and CDR2 SMNVEV (reference sequence). The CDR3 is 15 residues long. With V trimmed by 0 bases and J by 7 bases, 5 bases remained unmatched. Clones were read by immunoSEQ multiplex PCR, and TCRdb kept only the in-frame ones, dropping some. The data show roughly 88,000 clones, roughly 90% seen once. The chain uses TRBV27 and TRBJ2-7, with TRBD1 matching 11 bases. Sample: peripheral blood, taken in the first trimester of pregnancy. The source is a female donor with multiple sclerosis, enrolled in a pregnancy study. The CDR3 sequence is CASSLSGQGAGEQYF. The CDR3 nucleotides are TGTGCCAGCAGTTTATCCGGACAGGGGGCTGGGGAGCAGTACTTC.